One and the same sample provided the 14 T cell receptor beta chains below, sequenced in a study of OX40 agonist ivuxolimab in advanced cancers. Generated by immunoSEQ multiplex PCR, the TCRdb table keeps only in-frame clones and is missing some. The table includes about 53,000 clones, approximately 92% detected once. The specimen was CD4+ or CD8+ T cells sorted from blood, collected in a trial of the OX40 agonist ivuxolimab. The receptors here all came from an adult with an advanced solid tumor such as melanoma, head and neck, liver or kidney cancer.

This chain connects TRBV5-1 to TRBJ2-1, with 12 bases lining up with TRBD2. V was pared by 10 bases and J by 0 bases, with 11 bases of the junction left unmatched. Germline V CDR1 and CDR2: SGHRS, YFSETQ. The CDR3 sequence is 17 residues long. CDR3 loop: CAQRRLAGEFSYNEQFF. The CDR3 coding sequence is TGCGCCCAGAGGAGACTAGCGGGAGAATTCTCCTACAATGAGCAGTTCTTC.

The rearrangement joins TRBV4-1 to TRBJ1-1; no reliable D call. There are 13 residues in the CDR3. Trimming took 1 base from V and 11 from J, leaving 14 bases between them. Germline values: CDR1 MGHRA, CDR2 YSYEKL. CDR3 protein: CASSQGGAYDAFF. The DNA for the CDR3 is TGCGCCAGCAGCCAAGGGGGAGCCTATGATGCTTTCTTT.

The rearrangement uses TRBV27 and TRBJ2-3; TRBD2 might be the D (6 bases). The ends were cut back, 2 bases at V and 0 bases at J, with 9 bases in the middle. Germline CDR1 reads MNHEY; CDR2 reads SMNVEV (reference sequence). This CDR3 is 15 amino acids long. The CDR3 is CASSLAGRSTDTQYF. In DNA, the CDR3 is TGTGCCAGCAGTTTAGCGGGGCGTAGCACAGATACGCAGTATTTT.

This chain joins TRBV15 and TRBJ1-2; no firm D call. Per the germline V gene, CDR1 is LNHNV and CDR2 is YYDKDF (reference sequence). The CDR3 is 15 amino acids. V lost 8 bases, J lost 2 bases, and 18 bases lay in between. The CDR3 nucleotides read TGTGCCACCTCAGCAAATCTCGGCGAAAACTATGGCTACACCTTC. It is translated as CATSANLGENYGYTF. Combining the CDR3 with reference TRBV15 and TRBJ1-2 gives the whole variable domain DAMVIQNPRYQVTQFGKPVTLSCSQTLNHNVMYWYQQKSSQAPKLLFHYYDKDFNNEADTPDNFQSRRPNTSFCFLDIRSPGLGDTAMYLCATSANLGENYGYTFGSGTRLTVV.

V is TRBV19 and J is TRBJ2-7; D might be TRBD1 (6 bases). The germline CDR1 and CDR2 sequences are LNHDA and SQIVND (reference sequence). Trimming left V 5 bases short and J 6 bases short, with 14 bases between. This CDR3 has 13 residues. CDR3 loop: CASSDDRLSEQYF. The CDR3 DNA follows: TGTGCCAGTAGTGATGACAGGTTAAGCGAGCAGTACTTC.

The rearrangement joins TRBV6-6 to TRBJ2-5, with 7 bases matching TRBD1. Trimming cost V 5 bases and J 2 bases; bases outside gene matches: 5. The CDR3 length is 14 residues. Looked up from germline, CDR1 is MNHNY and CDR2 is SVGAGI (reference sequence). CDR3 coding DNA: TGTGCCAGCAGTCCTGGACAGGCACAAGAGACCCAGTACTTC. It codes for CASSPGQAQETQYF.

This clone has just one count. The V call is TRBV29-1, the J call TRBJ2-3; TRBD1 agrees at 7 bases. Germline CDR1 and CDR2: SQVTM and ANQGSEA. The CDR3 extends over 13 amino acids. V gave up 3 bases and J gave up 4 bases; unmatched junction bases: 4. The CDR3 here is CSVDAGGPDTQYF. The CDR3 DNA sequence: TGCAGCGTTGATGCAGGGGGACCAGATACGCAGTATTTT.

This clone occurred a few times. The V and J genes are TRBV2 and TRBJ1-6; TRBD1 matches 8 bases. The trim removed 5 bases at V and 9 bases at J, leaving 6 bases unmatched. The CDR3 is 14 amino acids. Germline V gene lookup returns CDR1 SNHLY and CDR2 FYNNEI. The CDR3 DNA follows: TGTGCCAGCAGTTTGACAGGGGAGGGTTCACCCCTCCACTTT. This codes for CASSLTGEGSPLHF. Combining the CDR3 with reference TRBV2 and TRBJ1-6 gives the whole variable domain EPEVTQTPSHQVTQMGQEVILRCVPISNHLYFYWYRQILGQKVEFLVSFYNNEISEKSEIFDDQFSVERPDGSNFTLKIRSTKLEDSAMYFCASSLTGEGSPLHFGNGTRLTVT.

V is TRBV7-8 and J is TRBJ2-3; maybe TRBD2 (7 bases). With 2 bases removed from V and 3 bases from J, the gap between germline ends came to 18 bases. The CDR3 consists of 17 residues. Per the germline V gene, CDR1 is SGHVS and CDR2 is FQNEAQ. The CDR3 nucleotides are TGTGCCAGCAGCTTATTCACAGGGCTCGGGGGGACAGATACGCAGTATTTT. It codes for CASSLFTGLGGTDTQYF.

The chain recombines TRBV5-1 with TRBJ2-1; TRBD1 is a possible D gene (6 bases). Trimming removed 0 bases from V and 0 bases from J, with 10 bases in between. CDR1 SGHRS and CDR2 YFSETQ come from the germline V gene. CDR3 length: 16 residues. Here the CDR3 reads CASSLATGSSYNEQFF. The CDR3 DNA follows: TGCGCCAGCAGCTTGGCTACAGGGAGCTCCTACAATGAGCAGTTCTTC. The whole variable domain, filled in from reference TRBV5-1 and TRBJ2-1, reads KAGVTQTPRYLIKTRGQQVTLSCSPISGHRSVSWYQQTPGQGLQFLFEYFSETQRNKGNFPGRFSGRQFSNSRSEMNVSTLELGDSALYLCASSLATGSSYNEQFFGPGTRLTVL.

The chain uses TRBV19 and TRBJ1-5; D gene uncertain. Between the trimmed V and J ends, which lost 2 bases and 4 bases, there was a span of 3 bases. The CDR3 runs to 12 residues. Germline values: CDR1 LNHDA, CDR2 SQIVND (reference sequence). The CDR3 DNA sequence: TGTGCCAGTAGTATATATAATCAGCCCCAGCATTTT. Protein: CASSIYNQPQHF.

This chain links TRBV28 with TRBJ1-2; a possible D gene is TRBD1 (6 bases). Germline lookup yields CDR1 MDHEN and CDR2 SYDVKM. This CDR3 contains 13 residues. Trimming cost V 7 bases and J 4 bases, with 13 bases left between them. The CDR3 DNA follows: TGTGCCAGCACCCTTGACAGGACCTATGGCTACACCTTC. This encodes CASTLDRTYGYTF.

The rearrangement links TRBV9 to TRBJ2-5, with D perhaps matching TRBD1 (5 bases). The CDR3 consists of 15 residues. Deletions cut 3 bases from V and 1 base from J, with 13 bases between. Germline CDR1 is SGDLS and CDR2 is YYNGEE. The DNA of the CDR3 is TGTGCCAGCAGCGCCTTGCCAGGGCTCCAAGAGACCCAGTACTTC. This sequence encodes CASSALPGLQETQYF. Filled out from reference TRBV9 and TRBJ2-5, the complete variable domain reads DSGVTQTPKHLITATGQRVTLRCSPRSGDLSVYWYQQSLDQGLQFLIQYYNGEERAKGNILERFSAQQFPDLHSELNLSSLELGDSALYFCASSALPGLQETQYFGPGTRLLVL.

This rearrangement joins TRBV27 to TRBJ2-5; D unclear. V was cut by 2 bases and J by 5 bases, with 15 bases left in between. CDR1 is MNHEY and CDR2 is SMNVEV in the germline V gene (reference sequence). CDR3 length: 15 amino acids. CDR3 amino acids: CASSLAPGSVETQYF. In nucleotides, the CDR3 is TGTGCCAGCAGTTTAGCTCCTGGCAGTGTGGAGACCCAGTACTTC.